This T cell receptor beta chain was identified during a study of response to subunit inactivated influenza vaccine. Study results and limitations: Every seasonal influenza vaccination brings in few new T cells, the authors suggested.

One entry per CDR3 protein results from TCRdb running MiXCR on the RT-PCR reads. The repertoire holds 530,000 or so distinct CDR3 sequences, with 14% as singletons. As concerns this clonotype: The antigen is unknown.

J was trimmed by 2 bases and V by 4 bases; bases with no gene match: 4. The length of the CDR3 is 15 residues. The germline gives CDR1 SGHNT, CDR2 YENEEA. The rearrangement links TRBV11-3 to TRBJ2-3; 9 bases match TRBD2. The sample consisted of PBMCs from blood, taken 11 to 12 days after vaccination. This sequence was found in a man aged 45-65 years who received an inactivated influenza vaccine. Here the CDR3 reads CASSSASGTTDTQYF. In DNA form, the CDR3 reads TGTGCCAGCAGCTCAGCTAGCGGGACCACAGATACGCAGTATTTT. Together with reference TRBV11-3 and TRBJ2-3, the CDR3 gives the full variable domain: EAGVVQSPRYKIIEKKQPVAFWCNPISGHNTLYWYLQNLGQGPELLIRYENEEAVDDSQLPKDRFSAERLKGVDSTLKIQPAELGDSAVYLCASSSASGTTDTQYFGPGTRLTVL.